This TCR beta chain derives from a study of T cells in Graves' hyperthyroidism and ophthalmopathy. For the study at large: Initial diagnosis, before any treatment, was when peripheral blood was collected.

RNA transcripts yielded amplified TCR beta CDR3 regions. When the TCR CDR3 underwent first-round RT-PCR, the HTBI primer set was used. MiXCR was run by TCRdb on the multiplex PCR reads, yielding one entry per CDR3 protein. The sample includes around 610,000 distinct CDR3 sequences, roughly 15% of them seen just once. General observations from the study: Ophthalmopathy could be told apart from stable hyperthyroidism with a 13 V-J model. The majority of expanded thyroid clonotypes above 0.001 also appeared in blood.

Active moderate-to-severe ophthalmopathy, Clinical Activity Score at least 3, NOSPECS at least 4, under 3 months' duration. This clonotype was detected ten times or more. The target antigen is unknown. The TCR sequence derives from a woman aged 40-49 years with Graves' ophthalmopathy. Source material: blood.

The CDR3 spells CASSDHYEQYF. CDR3 DNA: TGTGCCAGCAGTGATCACTACGAGCAGTACTTC. The V and J genes are TRBV6-2 or TRBV6-3 and TRBJ2-7; D call uncertain. The CDR3 is 11 residues long. Germline CDR1 and CDR2: MNHEY and SVGEGT. V was clipped by 5 bases and J by 3 bases, with 5 bases between them.